The 9 T cell receptor beta chains below were found in one sample sequenced in a study of T-cell reconstitution after alpha-beta-depleted transplantation in children. Preparation of the TCRbeta library involved a method that used unique molecular identifiers. TCRdb redid the calling of the PCR reads with MiXCR, one entry per CDR3 protein. Of tens of thousands of distinct CDR3 sequences in the sample, just under 7.5% were seen once. The sample in question was PBMCs from the stem cell graft donor, obtained from the stem cell graft. These receptors originate from a human donor who donated a stem cell graft to a child with acute lymphoblastic leukemia.

This rearrangement joins TRBV29-1 to TRBJ2-1, with D uncertain. This CDR3 comprises 15 residues. Per the germline V gene, CDR1 is SQVTM and CDR2 is ANQGSEA. V was cut by 7 bases and J by 5 bases, with 21 bases left in between. CDR3 region: CSARTTDTRNNEQFF. For the CDR3, the DNA is TGCAGCGCCCGAACAACCGATACACGCAACAATGAGCAGTTCTTC.

This clonotype was seen ten or more times. V is TRBV5-1 and J is TRBJ2-7; 8 nucleotides line up with TRBD1. Trimming cost V 4 bases and J 7 bases; bases outside gene matches: 13. The germline CDR1 and CDR2 sequences are SGHRS and YFSETQ. The CDR3 loop spans 15 amino acids. The CDR3 region has the DNA TGCGCCAGCAGCCTACAGGGGGACAGTGGGAGGGAGCAGTACTTC. Protein sequence: CASSLQGDSGREQYF.

This clonotype was counted ten times or more. This chain uses TRBV11-2 with TRBJ1-1; tentative D call: TRBD1 (5 bases). Germline CDR1 reads SGHAT; CDR2 reads FQNNGV. The CDR3 covers 12 residues. Trimming cost V 3 bases and J 6 bases, with 8 bases left between them. CDR3 DNA: TGTGCCAGCAGCTTTGACAGTTCTGAAGCTTTCTTT. The encoded protein is CASSFDSSEAFF.

This clonotype was detected a few times. V is TRBV6-6 and J is TRBJ2-7; TRBD2 might be the D (6 bases). Trimming removed 5 bases at V and 7 bases at J, with 9 bases between. The germline V gene encodes CDR1 MNHNY and CDR2 SVGAGI (reference sequence). The CDR3 has 11 residues. The CDR3 region has the DNA TGTGCCAGCAGTGGAGGGGTAGAGCAGTACTTC. Translated, it gives CASSGGVEQYF.

J is TRBJ1-5 and V is TRBV28; D is possibly TRBD1 (5 bases). V was shortened by 6 bases and J by 5 bases, with 20 bases between the two germline ends. Germline V lookup: CDR1 MDHEN, CDR2 SYDVKM. This CDR3 is built from 16 residues. In DNA form, the CDR3 reads TGTGCCAGCAGATTACGGACGACAGTCCTCGATCAGCCCCAGCATTTT. This codes for CASRLRTTVLDQPQHF.

This clonotype was seen ten or more times. This rearrangement joins TRBV3-1 to TRBJ2-2; 11 nucleotides agree with TRBD2. The V segment lost 4 bases and the J segment 0 bases; nucleotides outside the gene matches: 7. This CDR3 has 18 residues. Germline V gives CDR1 LGHDT, CDR2 YNNKEL (reference sequence). CDR3 DNA: TGTGCCAGCAGCCTCGGGACTAGCGGCCGACCGAACACCGGGGAGCTGTTTTTT. Translating gives CASSLGTSGRPNTGELFF. Drawing the rest from reference TRBV3-1 and TRBJ2-2, the complete variable domain is DTAVSQTPKYLVTQMGNDKSIKCEQNLGHDTMYWYKQDSKKFLKIMFSYNNKELIINETVPNRFSPKSPDKAHLNLHINSLELGDSAVYFCASSLGTSGRPNTGELFFGEGSRLTVL.

This clonotype was seen many times. J is TRBJ2-1 and V is TRBV2; D uncertain. This CDR3 comprises 11 residues. Germline V CDR1 and CDR2: SNHLY, FYNNEI. Trimming shortened V by 7 bases and J by 12 bases, and 13 bases separated the two germline ends. CDR3 in DNA: TGTGCCAGCAACCGAGAGGTAGGGCAGTTCTTC. It codes for CASNREVGQFF.

The sample holds many counts of this clonotype. This chain connects TRBV7-2 to TRBJ1-2, with TRBD1 identical over 8 bases. The trim removed 5 bases at V and 1 base at J, leaving 18 bases unmatched. CDR1 SGHTA and CDR2 FQGNSA come from the germline V gene. This CDR3 contains 19 residues. CDR3 DNA sequence: TGTGCCAGCAGCGGATGGGCAGGGGGCCAATTCGTCAATAACTATGGCTACACCTTC. This sequence encodes CASSGWAGGQFVNNYGYTF.

In its sample, this clonotype was seen a few times. The chain couples TRBV27 to TRBJ2-3; a possible D gene is TRBD2 (5 bases). Germline V gene data show CDR1 as MNHEY and CDR2 as SMNVEV (reference sequence). The CDR3 has 14 residues. Trimming shortened V by 5 bases and J by 5 bases, and 14 bases separated the two germline ends. The CDR3 region has the DNA TGTGCCAGCAGTCCTGGGCGGACTGGAGATACGCAGTATTTT. This sequence encodes CASSPGRTGDTQYF.